The 15 T cell receptor beta chains listed next were all sequenced from one sample in a study of regulatory T cells in long-lasting Graves disease. Sequencing libraries for TCR beta were prepared with iRepertoire HTBI primers and Arm-PCR of CDR3 regions. TCRdb ran MiXCR on the multiplex PCR reads and lists one entry per CDR3 protein. Among 200,000 to 250,000 distinct CDR3 sequences listed, around 19% were seen once. The time point is: newly diagnosed GD, antithyroid drugs for less than 3 months. The authors made the TCR library using RNA they extracted from PBMCs. The same data also contributed to another study, on T cells in Graves' hyperthyroidism and ophthalmopathy.

The sequencing used peripheral blood mononuclear cells (PBMCs), collected at new diagnosis, from a patient treated with antithyroid drugs. The receptor source for this set is a woman in her 30s with Graves disease.

The sample holds many counts of this clonotype. V and J are TRBV7-8 and TRBJ2-1; D unresolved. Germline V gives CDR1 SGHVS, CDR2 FQNEAQ. V lost 5 bases and J lost 7, with 15 bases in between. There are 14 residues in the CDR3. The CDR3 protein is CASSPNKRRNEQFF. CDR3 in DNA: TGTGCCAGCAGCCCGAACAAGCGAAGAAATGAGCAGTTCTTC.

The chain couples TRBV4-1 to TRBJ2-3; D unresolved. This CDR3 spans 13 amino acids. Deletions cut 0 bases from V and 6 bases from J, with 7 bases between. Germline lookup yields CDR1 MGHRA and CDR2 YSYEKL. The CDR3 DNA follows: TGCGCCAGCAGCCAAGATAATCGGGATACGCAGTATTTT. Translating it yields CASSQDNRDTQYF.

The chain has TRBV10-2 and TRBJ1-6, with TRBD1 matching over 11 bases. The CDR3 length is 15 residues. Germline V gene lookup returns CDR1 WSHSY and CDR2 SAAADI. The ends lost 6 bases at V and 7 bases at J; junction bases unmatched: 5. CDR3 amino acids: CASRAGQGENSPLHF. CDR3 coding DNA: TGCGCCAGCAGGGCGGGACAGGGGGAGAATTCACCCCTCCACTTT.

This chain uses TRBV7-9 with TRBJ2-6; unclear D gene. The CDR3 runs to 19 residues. V gave up 2 bases and J gave up 0 bases, with 17 bases separating them. Germline CDR1 and CDR2: SEHNR and FQNEAQ (reference sequence). The CDR3 protein is CASSLMFGQPRSGANVLTF. CDR3 DNA sequence: TGTGCCAGCAGCTTAATGTTCGGCCAACCGCGCTCTGGGGCCAACGTCCTGACTTTC.

A word on this clonotype: The CDR3 carries no conserved terminal phenylalanine or tryptophan, so it likely arises from a read error. This rearrangement joins TRBV18 to TRBJ1-1; weak D call: TRBD1 (6 bases). CDR3 length: 16 residues. The germline CDR1 and CDR2 sequences are KGHSH and LQKENI. The CDR3 sequence: CASSPTPQGLNTEAFS. The CDR3 coding sequence is TGTGCCAGCTCACCGACACCCCAGGGGCTAAACACGGAAGCTTTCTCT.

The rearrangement joins TRBV10-3 to TRBJ1-1; TRBD1 matches 9 bases. Germline V CDR1 and CDR2: ENHRY, SYGVKD. The CDR3 is 13 residues long. V was clipped by 10 bases and J by 8 bases; unmatched bases: 11. The CDR3 nucleotides are TGTGCCACCAAAGGGGGACAGGGTCGCGAAGCTTTCTTT. This encodes CATKGGQGREAFF.

This clonotype was counted at least ten times. The genes are TRBV2 and TRBJ2-7, with TRBD1 matching 8 bases. Germline assignment: CDR1 SNHLY and CDR2 FYNNEI. The V gene end was trimmed by 5 bases and the J gene end by 5 bases; junction bases not matched to a gene: 8. The CDR3 covers 14 residues. The CDR3 region is CASSSGGVQHEQYF. For the CDR3, the DNA is TGTGCCAGCAGTTCAGGGGGCGTCCAGCACGAGCAGTACTTC.

In this sample, this clonotype turned up a few times. This clone may be a read error of a much larger clone one base away. The chain employs TRBV6-1 and TRBJ1-2, with 7 bases matching TRBD1. CDR1 is MNHNS, CDR2 SASEGT, per germline. The junction had 9 bases not matched to a gene; V was cut back by 7 bases and J by 7 bases. The CDR3 is made up of 13 amino acids. The CDR3 region has the DNA TGTGCCAGCACCCGGAACAGGGGAAGTGGCTACACCTTC. Residues: CASTRNRGSGYTF.

This clonotype appeared many times. The chain is built from TRBV3-1 and TRBJ1-4, with D tentatively TRBD1 (5 bases). V shed 7 bases and J shed 10 bases, with 22 bases lying between them. Germline V gives CDR1 LGHDT, CDR2 YNNKEL (reference sequence). The CDR3 loop spans 15 amino acids. The CDR3 DNA sequence: TGTGCCAGCACCCCCACGGGGGGGAGGTTTGGAAAACTGTTTTTT. As protein: CASTPTGGRFGKLFF.

At least ten counts were recorded for this clonotype. The chain couples TRBV9 to TRBJ2-7; D call uncertain. Germline loops: CDR1 SGDLS, CDR2 YYNGEE. Trimming pared 0 bases from V and 4 bases from J, leaving 17 bases between. The CDR3 spans 16 residues. CDR3 coding DNA: TGTGCCAGCAGCGTAGGACCACTAAACCCAAGGTACGAGCAGTACTTC. Its translation: CASSVGPLNPRYEQYF.

This clonotype has ten or more counts. J is TRBJ1-3 and V is TRBV28, with D tentatively TRBD1 (6 bases). With 6 bases removed from V and 0 bases from J, the gap between germline ends came to 21 bases. Looked up from germline, CDR1 is MDHEN and CDR2 is SYDVKM. This CDR3 has 18 amino acids. CDR3 amino acids: CASSRRDKGWDSGNTIYF. The DNA for the CDR3 is TGTGCCAGCAGCCGACGGGACAAGGGGTGGGACTCTGGAAACACCATATATTTT.

This clonotype was found many times. CDR3 region: CASSEPAAGNTEAFF. The CDR3 DNA reads TGCGCCAGCAGTGAGCCGGCCGCAGGGAACACTGAAGCTTTCTTT. The chain links TRBV10-2 to TRBJ1-1; D gene uncertain. The CDR3 covers 15 residues. The germline V and J ends were trimmed by 2 bases and 1 base, with 11 bases remaining between them. CDR1 WSHSY and CDR2 SAAADI come from the germline V gene.

This clonotype was recorded many times. The rearrangement links TRBV12-3 or TRBV12-4 to TRBJ2-1; D uncertain. Deletions cut 6 bases from V and 8 bases from J, with 14 bases between. The CDR3 runs to 13 residues. This CDR3 reads CASSLGERHEQFF. The DNA for the CDR3 is TGTGCCAGCAGCCTGGGTGAAAGGCATGAGCAGTTCTTC.

This clonotype was counted at least ten times. The J gene is TRBJ1-1, the V gene TRBV2; no clear D gene. In germline, CDR1 is SNHLY, CDR2 FYNNEI. The V end lost 4 bases, the J end lost 2 bases, and 8 bases lay between the germline ends. The length of the CDR3 is 13 residues. The CDR3: CASSVSVNTEAFF. In DNA, the CDR3 is TGTGCCAGCAGTGTTTCTGTAAACACTGAAGCTTTCTTT.

For this clonotype: A much larger clone lies one base from this, so it may be a read error. The rearrangement joins TRBV19 to TRBJ2-1; 11 nucleotides agree with TRBD2. From germline, CDR1 is LNHDA and CDR2 SQIVND (reference sequence). This CDR3 is 15 amino acids long. The V and J ends lost 1 base and 6 bases, in that order; junction bases with no gene match: 2. CDR3 nucleotide sequence: TGTGCCAGTAGTATAGTAGCGGGAGGGCGCAATGAGCAGTTCTTC. Protein product: CASSIVAGGRNEQFF.